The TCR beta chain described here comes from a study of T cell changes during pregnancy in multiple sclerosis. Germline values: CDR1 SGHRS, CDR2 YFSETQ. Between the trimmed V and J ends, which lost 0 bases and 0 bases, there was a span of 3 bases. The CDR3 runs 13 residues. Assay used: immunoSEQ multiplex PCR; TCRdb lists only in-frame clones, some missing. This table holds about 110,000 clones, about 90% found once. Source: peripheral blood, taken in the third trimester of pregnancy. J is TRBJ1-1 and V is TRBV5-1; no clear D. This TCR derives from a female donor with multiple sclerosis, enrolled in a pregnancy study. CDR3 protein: CASSLAVNTEAFF. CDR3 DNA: TGCGCCAGCAGCTTGGCGGTGAACACTGAAGCTTTCTTT.